This TCR beta chain derives from a study of blood T cell repertoires in COVID-19. CDR1 is SGHTA, CDR2 FQGNSA, per germline. V dropped 3 bases and J dropped 2 bases, with 11 bases sitting between them. The CDR3 loop spans 14 amino acids. Method: immunoSEQ multiplex PCR; TCRdb's copy keeps in-frame clones and lacks some. The sample gives some 19,000 clones, 65% to 85% of which show up once; roughly 5.5% is in the top ten. The receptor was derived from a human donor in a cohort sampled during active COVID-19. The V gene is TRBV7-2, the J gene TRBJ2-7; D is perhaps TRBD1 (6 bases). The sample comprised peripheral blood. The CDR3 loop reads CASSFPNRAYEQYF. DNA of the CDR3: TGTGCCAGCAGCTTCCCCAACAGGGCCTACGAGCAGTACTTC.